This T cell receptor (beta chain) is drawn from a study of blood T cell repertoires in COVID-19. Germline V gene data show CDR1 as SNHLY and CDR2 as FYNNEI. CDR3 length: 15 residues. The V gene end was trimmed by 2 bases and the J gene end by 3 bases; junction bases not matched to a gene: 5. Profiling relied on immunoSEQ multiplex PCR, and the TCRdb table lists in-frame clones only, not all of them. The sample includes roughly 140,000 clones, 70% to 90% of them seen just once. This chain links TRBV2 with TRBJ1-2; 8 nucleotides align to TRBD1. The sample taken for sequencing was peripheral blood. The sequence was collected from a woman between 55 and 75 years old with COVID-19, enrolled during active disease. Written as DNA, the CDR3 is TGTGCCAGCAGTGAATTTTCAGGGGGCGACTATGGCTACACCTTC. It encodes CASSEFSGGDYGYTF.